This T cell receptor (beta chain) was identified in a study of blood T cells in healthy people across ages. Comments on this clonotype: Its specificity is unknown.

They isolated at least 6.5 million PBMCs from each sample. Study-level findings and limits: Measured against age, TCR beta diversity per million T cells decreased in a roughly linear manner.

Then a second PCR, running roughly 7 to 11 cycles, was carried out with a sample-barcoded 5' primer and a J-beta primer mix. Carrying 12 random nucleotides, a template-switch adaptor labeled each individual cDNA molecule. TCRdb itself ran the 5' RACE reads through MiXCR, one entry per CDR3 protein. The sample carries roughly 1,700,000 distinct CDR3 sequences, over 25% recorded once. The sequenced sample was blood. This receptor was identified in a woman under 40 in good health.

The CDR3 loop is CASSQPPNTGELFF. DNA for the CDR3: TGCGCCAGCAGCCAACCCCCGAACACCGGGGAGCTGTTTTTT. The chain has TRBV4-1 and TRBJ2-2; no clear D. The CDR3 is 14 residues long. Trimming shortened V by 2 bases and J by 0 bases, and 4 bases separated the two germline ends. Germline assignment: CDR1 MGHRA and CDR2 YSYEKL.